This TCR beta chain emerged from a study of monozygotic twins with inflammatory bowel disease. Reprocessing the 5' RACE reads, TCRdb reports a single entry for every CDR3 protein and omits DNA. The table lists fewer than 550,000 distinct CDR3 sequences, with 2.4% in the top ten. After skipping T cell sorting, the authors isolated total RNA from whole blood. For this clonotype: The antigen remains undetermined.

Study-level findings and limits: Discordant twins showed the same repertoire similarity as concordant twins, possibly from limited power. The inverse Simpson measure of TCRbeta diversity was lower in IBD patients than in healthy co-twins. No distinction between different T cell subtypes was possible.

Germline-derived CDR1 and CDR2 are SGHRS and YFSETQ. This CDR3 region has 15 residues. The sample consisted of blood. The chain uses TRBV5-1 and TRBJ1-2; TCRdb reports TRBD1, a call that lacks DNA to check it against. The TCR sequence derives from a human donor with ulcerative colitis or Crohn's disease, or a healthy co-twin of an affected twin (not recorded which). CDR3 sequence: CASSPGDSSNYGYTF.